The 24 T cell receptor beta chains listed next were all sequenced from one sample in a study of regulatory T cells in long-lasting Graves disease. The time point is: persistent/refractory GD, antithyroid drugs over 5 years with positive TRAb. With RNA extracted from PBMCs as input, the TCR library was made. Libraries of TCR beta came from iRepertoire HTBI primers plus Arm-PCR of CDR3 regions. TCRdb passed the multiplex PCR reads through MiXCR, listing each CDR3 protein once. This sample has 650,000 to 850,000 distinct CDR3 sequences, with roughly 30% found just once. This specimen was peripheral blood mononuclear cells (PBMCs), taken when the disease was refractory, from a patient treated with antithyroid drugs. The receptors stem from a female donor with Graves disease.

The table lists this clonotype with a few counts. The chain recombines TRBV7-3 with TRBJ2-7; 7 bases are shared with TRBD1. CDR1 and CDR2 from the germline V gene are SGHTA and FQGTGA. This CDR3 spans 14 amino acids. The J segment lost 5 bases and the V segment lost 5 bases, leaving 9 bases of the junction unmatched. CDR3 nucleotides: TGTGCCAGCAGCCCAGGGACAGCAACTAACGAGCAGTACTTC. Translating gives CASSPGTATNEQYF.

This clonotype was recorded a few times. This rearrangement joins TRBV9 to TRBJ1-1, with D tentatively TRBD1 (5 bases). The CDR3 runs to 13 residues. Germline V lookup: CDR1 SGDLS, CDR2 YYNGEE. V lost 1 base to trimming and J lost 4 bases, with 8 bases between them. The CDR3 nucleotides are TGTGCCAGCAGCGTACTTGACAGCACTGAAGCTTTCTTT. This sequence encodes CASSVLDSTEAFF.

Many counts were recorded for this clonotype. The chain carries TRBV12-3 or TRBV12-4 and TRBJ1-1, with unresolved D. V was pared by 6 bases and J by 3 bases, with 20 bases between. This CDR3 is 16 amino acids long. The CDR3 loop is CASRRTLVAADTEAFF. The CDR3 DNA reads TGTGCCAGCAGGCGGACCCTGGTGGCAGCCGACACTGAAGCTTTCTTT.

This clonotype was found a few times. This chain joins TRBV7-3 and TRBJ1-3, with D possibly TRBD1 on 5 matching bases. The germline V gene encodes CDR1 SGHTA and CDR2 FQGTGA. V lost 2 bases, J lost 0 bases, and 17 bases lay in between. The CDR3 is 18 residues long. The CDR3 loop is CASSLVVGGTVSGNTIYF. The CDR3 coding sequence is TGTGCCAGCAGCTTAGTCGTTGGGGGGACGGTCTCTGGAAACACCATATATTTT.

This clonotype was picked up many times. The V and J genes are TRBV28 and TRBJ1-6; no definite D call. CDR1 is MDHEN and CDR2 is SYDVKM in the germline V gene. The V and J ends lost 5 bases and 8 bases respectively, with 16 bases between them. The CDR3 is 15 residues long. CDR3 nucleotides: TGTGCCAGCAGTATGACCGATCCTCGGGATTCACCCCTCCACTTT. It encodes CASSMTDPRDSPLHF.

The chain carries TRBV20-1 and TRBJ2-2, with no clear D. Trimming stripped 0 bases from V and 6 bases from J, with 5 bases between. This CDR3 has 12 amino acids. From germline, CDR1 is DFQATT and CDR2 SNEGSKA (reference sequence). CDR3 sequence (DNA): TGCAGTGCTAGAGAGAGAGCCGGGGAGCTGTTTTTT. Protein product: CSARERAGELFF.

The rearrangement links TRBV12-5 to TRBJ1-2; D call uncertain. CDR3 size: 12 residues. CDR1 and CDR2 (germline): LGHNT, FRNRAP. Deletions cut 0 bases from V and 4 bases from J, with 3 bases between. This CDR3 is CASGLVSYGYTF. DNA for the CDR3: TGTGCTAGTGGTTTGGTATCCTATGGCTACACCTTC.

The genes are TRBV2 and TRBJ2-5; 13 nucleotides agree with TRBD2. V lost 4 bases, J lost 4 bases, and 6 bases stayed unmatched. Looked up from germline, CDR1 is SNHLY and CDR2 is FYNNEI. The CDR3 has 16 amino acids. Here the CDR3 DNA reads TGTGCCAGCAGTGGCACTAGCGGGAGGGCCTCAGAGACCCAGTACTTC. Encoded protein: CASSGTSGRASETQYF.

This clonotype was counted at least ten times. The chain is built from TRBV6-2 or TRBV6-3 and TRBJ1-1; a weak D match, TRBD1 (5 bases). This CDR3 spans 15 amino acids. Germline values: CDR1 MNHEY, CDR2 SVGEGT. Between the trimmed V and J ends, which lost 1 base and 3 bases, there was a span of 12 bases. The DNA of the CDR3 is TGTGCCAGCAGTTACTTTCCACAGGATGACACTGAAGCTTTCTTT. Translating it yields CASSYFPQDDTEAFF.

This sequence joins TRBV9 and TRBJ1-6, with D hard to call. CDR1 SGDLS and CDR2 YYNGEE come from the germline V gene. This CDR3 region has 13 residues. Trimming took off 0 bases at V and 6 bases at J, with 4 bases between the two ends. CDR3 sequence reads: CASSVAVNSPLHF. The CDR3 nucleotides read TGTGCCAGCAGCGTAGCTGTTAATTCACCCCTCCACTTT.

The rearrangement joins TRBV29-1 to TRBJ1-1; 8 bases map to TRBD1. The V and J ends lost 6 bases and 3 bases, in that order; junction bases with no gene match: 6. The CDR3 is made up of 13 amino acids. CDR1 and CDR2 from the germline V gene are SQVTM and ANQGSEA. DNA for the CDR3: TGCAGCGTAATGACGACAGGGGACACTGAAGCTTTCTTT. Its translation: CSVMTTGDTEAFF.

The rearrangement links TRBV24-1 to TRBJ2-7; TRBD1 agrees at 7 bases. J gave up 6 bases and V 8 bases, and 18 bases lay outside the gene matches. Germline V gene sequence: CDR1 KGHDR, CDR2 SFDVKD. The CDR3 is 16 amino acids. CDR3 residues: CATTRSSTGSESEQYF. The CDR3 nucleotides read TGTGCCACCACCCGCAGTTCGACAGGGTCCGAAAGCGAGCAGTACTTC.

V and J are TRBV29-1 and TRBJ2-7; no definite D call. This CDR3 contains 12 residues. Germline-derived CDR1 and CDR2 are SQVTM and ANQGSEA. V was clipped by 4 bases and J by 4 bases, with 11 bases between them. CDR3 protein: CSVVIASYEQYF. The CDR3 DNA reads as TGCAGCGTTGTAATAGCATCTTACGAGCAGTACTTC.

The chain has TRBV12-3 or TRBV12-4 and TRBJ1-5; TRBD1 aligns across 12 bases. V gave up 6 bases and J gave up 0 bases; unmatched junction bases: 15. This CDR3 spans 20 amino acids. This CDR3 is CASSSSVGTGGYGSNQPQHF. The DNA of the CDR3 is TGTGCCAGCAGCTCCTCAGTAGGGACAGGGGGCTATGGTAGCAATCAGCCCCAGCATTTT.

The rearrangement links TRBV29-1 to TRBJ1-1, with D uncertain. V was cut by 4 bases and J by 0 bases, with 9 bases left in between. The CDR3 totals 13 residues. CDR1 is SQVTM, CDR2 ANQGSEA, per germline. The CDR3 DNA follows: TGCAGCGTTGTTCGGGGTCTGAACACTGAAGCTTTCTTT. It translates to CSVVRGLNTEAFF. The complete variable domain, with remaining parts taken from reference TRBV29-1 and TRBJ1-1, reads SAVISQKPSRDICQRGTSLTIQCQVDSQVTMMFWYRQQPGQSLTLIATANQGSEATYESGFVIDKFPISRPNLTFSTLTVSNMSPEDSSIYLCSVVRGLNTEAFFGQGTRLTVV.

The gene calls are TRBV6-9 and TRBJ1-6; D is ambiguous. Germline CDR1 is MNHGY and CDR2 is SVAAGI. Trimming left V 3 bases short and J 0 bases short, with 21 bases between. The CDR3 is made up of 20 amino acids. This CDR3 is CASSYYLTRAGSSYNSPLHF. CDR3 in DNA: TGTGCCAGCAGTTACTACTTAACAAGGGCCGGGAGCTCCTATAATTCACCCCTCCACTTT.

The rearrangement uses TRBV9 and TRBJ1-1, with D uncertain. The CDR3 runs to 14 residues. CDR1 SGDLS and CDR2 YYNGEE come from the germline V gene. V was shortened by 4 bases and J by 2 bases, with 12 bases between the two germline ends. The CDR3 DNA reads as TGTGCCAGCAGCCGCTTTGACCGAAACACTGAAGCTTTCTTT. Its protein is CASSRFDRNTEAFF.

The rearrangement uses TRBV11-2 and TRBJ2-7; D is unclear. Trimming pared 1 base from V and 3 bases from J, leaving 13 bases between. The CDR3 consists of 15 residues. The germline gives CDR1 SGHAT, CDR2 FQNNGV. This chain's CDR3 is CASSLGATAIYEQYF. The CDR3, as DNA: TGTGCCAGCAGCTTAGGGGCAACCGCTATCTACGAGCAGTACTTC.

The rearrangement links TRBV29-1 to TRBJ2-5; D is unclear. There are 11 residues in the CDR3. Trimming left V 5 bases short and J 4 bases short, with 8 bases between. CDR1 SQVTM and CDR2 ANQGSEA come from the germline V gene. CDR3 in amino acids: CSVQLGETQYF. The CDR3 bases are TGCAGCGTTCAATTAGGAGAGACCCAGTACTTC.

This clonotype was observed a handful of times. The chain combines TRBV10-3 with TRBJ2-2; TRBD1 matches 7 bases. The CDR3 sequence is 15 residues long. CDR1 and CDR2 from the germline V gene are ENHRY and SYGVKD. V gave up 3 bases and J gave up 6 bases; unmatched junction bases: 7. The CDR3 DNA sequence: TGTGCCATCAGTGATGGCAGGGGGTCACCCGGGGAGCTGTTTTTT. As protein: CAISDGRGSPGELFF.

This clonotype has only a few counts. The rearrangement joins TRBV6-1 to TRBJ1-2; a weak D match, TRBD1 (6 bases). V was cut by 6 bases and J by 0 bases, with 14 bases left in between. CDR1 and CDR2 (germline): MNHNS, SASEGT. CDR3 length equals 15 residues. The CDR3 sequence: CASRTTGTSNYGYTF. CDR3 nucleotide sequence: TGTGCCAGCAGGACCACAGGGACCTCTAACTATGGCTACACCTTC.

V is TRBV12-3 or TRBV12-4 and J is TRBJ1-3; no firm D call. Trimming removed 6 bases at V and 4 bases at J, with 19 bases between. This CDR3 has 16 amino acids. CDR3 in amino acids: CASSHLSGPGGNTIYF. The CDR3 region has the DNA TGTGCCAGCAGCCACCTCTCCGGGCCGGGAGGAAACACCATATATTTT.

CDR3 sequence (DNA): TGTGCCAGCAGCTTGGCCGGGACAGTCGGCTACTATGGCTACACCTTC. The encoded protein is CASSLAGTVGYYGYTF. The chain is built from TRBV5-6 and TRBJ1-2, with 7 bases fitting TRBD1. CDR3 length: 16 amino acids. V trimming: 0 bases; J trimming: 3 bases; junction bases outside the gene matches: 8. Germline CDR1 reads SGHDT; CDR2 reads YYEEEE. Variable domain in full (rest from reference TRBV5-6 and TRBJ1-2): DAGVTQSPTHLIKTRGQQVTLRCSPKSGHDTVSWYQQALGQGPQFIFQYYEEEERQRGNFPDRFSGHQFPNYSSELNVNALLLGDSALYLCASSLAGTVGYYGYTFGSGTRLTVV.

The chain links TRBV6-1 to TRBJ2-3; TRBD2 aligns across 12 bases. The CDR3 length is 16 residues. Germline CDR1 reads MNHNS; CDR2 reads SASEGT. The ends lost 4 bases at V and 6 bases at J; junction bases unmatched: 8. The CDR3 sequence: CASSGPTSGRGDTQYF. In DNA, the CDR3 is TGTGCCAGCAGTGGGCCGACTAGCGGGAGAGGGGATACGCAGTATTTT.